Following are 28 T cell receptor beta chains from one sample sequenced in a study of cytomegalovirus exposure and HLA in healthy donors (dated by TCRdb to the late 2010s). Libraries were built with the immunoSEQ multiplex PCR assay. The multiplex PCR relied on a mix of 60 forward primers for TCR Vbeta segments and 13 reverse primers for TCR Jbeta segments. The table comes from immuneACCESS by way of TCRdb, which keeps in-frame sequences with V and J called. Part of the clones is missing from these tables; in studies checked, under half for an unresolved V gene and the rest for unknown reasons. This sample is represented by fewer than 120,000 clones; less than 85% of them were singletons. The ten top clones hold 10% to 15% of the sample. The sequenced sample consisted of PBMCs. These receptors were taken from a young man in good health and CMV-seropositive.

The J gene is TRBJ2-4, the V gene TRBV15; 8 bases align to TRBD1. Trimming took 1 base from V and 9 from J; bases not matched to a gene: 2. The CDR3 extends over 13 amino acids. CDR1 and CDR2 from the germline V gene are LNHNV and YYDKDF (reference sequence). DNA of the CDR3: TGTGCCACCAGCAGAGGGACAGGGAGCATTCAGTACTTC. It codes for CATSRGTGSIQYF.

CDR3 DNA sequence: TGTGCCAGCAGTCCCCAGATCGGAGGGAATCAGCCCCAGCATTTT. Its protein product is CASSPQIGGNQPQHF. The chain uses TRBV6-5 and TRBJ1-5; D not resolved. The CDR3 runs 15 residues. Trimming took off 5 bases at V and 4 bases at J, with 15 bases between the two ends. From germline, CDR1 is MNHEY and CDR2 SVGAGI.

The rearrangement uses TRBV5-4 and TRBJ1-3; D unclear. The germline V gene has CDR1 SGHNT and CDR2 YYREEE (reference sequence). The V and J ends lost 5 bases and 1 base respectively, with 16 bases between them. The CDR3 totals 16 residues. CDR3 in DNA: TGTGCCAGCAGGGAGGTTTTCCGGAGATCTGGAAACACCATATATTTT. This translates into CASREVFRRSGNTIYF.

The rearrangement joins TRBV6-1 to TRBJ1-1; possible D gene TRBD1, 6 bases. The CDR3 consists of 14 residues. With 7 bases removed from V and 2 bases from J, the gap between germline ends came to 14 bases. Germline V gene lookup returns CDR1 MNHNS and CDR2 SASEGT. CDR3 bases: TGTGCCAGCAACCTAGGGGGACCTAACACTGAAGCTTTCTTT. Translating it yields CASNLGGPNTEAFF.

The gene calls are TRBV19 and TRBJ2-2; 8 nucleotides agree with TRBD1. Unmatched junction bases numbered 9, after V lost 0 bases and J lost 6 bases. The CDR3 is 17 residues long. Germline assignment: CDR1 LNHDA and CDR2 SQIVND (reference sequence). Here the CDR3 reads CASSIDYGQGYAGELFF. Written as DNA, the CDR3 is TGTGCCAGTAGTATAGATTACGGACAGGGTTACGCCGGGGAGCTGTTTTTT.

This clone was recorded only once. The chain couples TRBV18 to TRBJ2-7; D may be TRBD1 (5 bases). Germline lookup yields CDR1 KGHSH and CDR2 LQKENI. V was trimmed by 3 bases and J by 5 bases, leaving 17 bases between them. This CDR3 is built from 15 residues. CDR3 region: CASSPLQGKGHEQYF. DNA of the CDR3: TGTGCCAGCTCACCTCTGCAGGGAAAGGGGCACGAGCAGTACTTC.

The chain uses TRBV5-1 and TRBJ2-2, with D perhaps matching TRBD2 (6 bases). The CDR3 consists of 14 residues. The germline V and J ends were trimmed by 0 bases and 6 bases, with 9 bases remaining between them. From germline, CDR1 is SGHRS and CDR2 YFSETQ. CDR3: CASSLEASAGELFF. Written as DNA, the CDR3 is TGCGCCAGCAGCTTGGAAGCTAGCGCCGGGGAGCTGTTTTTT.

The V gene is TRBV5-4, the J gene TRBJ2-3, with D uncertain. This CDR3 contains 12 residues. V dropped 0 bases and J dropped 7 bases, with 6 bases sitting between them. Germline V gives CDR1 SGHNT, CDR2 YYREEE (reference sequence). In nucleotides, the CDR3 is TGTGCCAGCAGCTTGGCCCCCAATACGCAGTATTTT. This gives the protein CASSLAPNTQYF.

This chain links TRBV11-2 with TRBJ2-3; 11 positions match TRBD2. Per the germline V gene, CDR1 is SGHAT and CDR2 is FQNNGV. The CDR3 contains 17 residues. The V segment lost 1 base and the J segment 3 bases; nucleotides outside the gene matches: 6. CDR3 region: CASSLALLAGVTDTQYF. The CDR3 DNA follows: TGTGCCAGCAGCTTAGCTTTACTAGCGGGGGTAACAGATACGCAGTATTTT.

This clone was counted between two and nine times. The J gene is TRBJ2-7, the V gene TRBV6-1, with 8 bases fitting TRBD2. J gave up 0 bases and V 6 bases, and 4 bases lay outside the gene matches. CDR3 size: 14 residues. Germline values: CDR1 MNHNS, CDR2 SASEGT. The CDR3 loop is CASRALADSYEQYF. CDR3 in DNA: TGTGCCAGCAGAGCACTAGCGGACTCCTACGAGCAGTACTTC.

The V gene is TRBV28, the J gene TRBJ2-1, with D possibly being TRBD2 (5 bases). CDR1 MDHEN and CDR2 SYDVKM come from the germline V gene. Trimming left V 4 bases short and J 0 bases short, with 13 bases between. The CDR3 contains 16 residues. This CDR3 is CASSSDYLSSYNEQFF. The CDR3 DNA reads TGTGCCAGCAGTTCCGACTATCTTAGCTCCTACAATGAGCAGTTCTTC.

J is TRBJ2-5 and V is TRBV30; the D gene is possibly TRBD2 (6 bases). The CDR3 loop spans 12 amino acids. Germline-derived CDR1 and CDR2 are GTSNPN and SVGIG (reference sequence). The germline V and J ends were trimmed by 7 bases and 3 bases, with 12 bases remaining between them. The CDR3 nucleotides are TGTGCCTTGTCGGTAGCGGAAGAGACCCAGTACTTC. It encodes CALSVAEETQYF.

The V and J genes are TRBV19 and TRBJ2-1; 10 bases match TRBD2. Trimming at V came to 7 bases and at J to 10 bases, leaving 7 bases not matched to a gene. CDR1 LNHDA and CDR2 SQIVND come from the germline V gene (reference sequence). CDR3 length equals 13 residues. The CDR3: CASTRAGGREQFF. In DNA form, the CDR3 reads TGTGCCAGTACCAGAGCGGGGGGGCGGGAGCAGTTCTTC. Combining the CDR3 with reference TRBV19 and TRBJ2-1 gives the whole variable domain DGGITQSPKYLFRKEGQNVTLSCEQNLNHDAMYWYRQDPGQGLRLIYYSQIVNDFQKGDIAEGYSVSREKKESFPLTVTSAQKNPTAFYLCASTRAGGREQFFGPGTRLTVL.

CDR3 DNA: TGCGCCAGCAGTGAAGGTGGGGGGGCCCTGGGCTACAATGAGCAGTTCTTC. Its translation: CASSEGGGALGYNEQFF. The chain uses TRBV10-2 and TRBJ2-1; a weak D match, TRBD2 (7 bases). Germline CDR1 is WSHSY and CDR2 is SAAADI. Trimming pared 3 bases from V and 3 bases from J, leaving 18 bases between. CDR3 length equals 17 residues.

This clone was detected once. This chain connects TRBV30 to TRBJ2-5, with D possibly TRBD2 on 5 matching bases. V was pared by 2 bases and J by 5 bases, with 12 bases between. The CDR3 has 13 amino acids. CDR1 is GTSNPN, CDR2 SVGIG, per germline (reference sequence). The CDR3 protein is CAWSLRLAETQYF. The CDR3 DNA follows: TGTGCCTGGAGTCTTCGTCTAGCCGAGACCCAGTACTTC.

The chain couples TRBV7-3 to TRBJ1-2, with TRBD1 identical over 7 bases. The CDR3 contains 15 residues. In germline, CDR1 is SGHTA, CDR2 FQGTGA. V shed 2 bases and J 2 bases; nucleotides not matched to a gene: 5. CDR3 sequence: CASSLFGTANYGYTF. CDR3 DNA: TGTGCCAGCAGCTTATTTGGGACAGCCAACTATGGCTACACCTTC.

The CDR3 DNA follows: TGTGCCAGCAGCTTCGGGGGGTCAGGTGAAAAACTGTTTTTT. Translation: CASSFGGSGEKLFF. This chain joins TRBV7-6 and TRBJ1-4; tentatively, D is TRBD1 (5 bases). V lost 3 bases, J lost 7 bases, and 12 bases lay in between. Germline V lookup: CDR1 SGHVS, CDR2 FNYEAQ. The CDR3 is 14 amino acids. Supplemented by reference TRBV7-6 and TRBJ1-4, the full variable domain reads GAGVSQSPRYKVTKRGQDVALRCDPISGHVSLYWYRQALGQGPEFLTYFNYEAQQDKSGLPNDRFSAERPEGSISTLTIQRTEQRDSAMYRCASSFGGSGEKLFFGSGTQLSVL.

The chain links TRBV28 to TRBJ2-7, with a tentative D call TRBD1 (8 bases). The V and J ends lost 7 bases and 2 bases respectively, with 15 bases between them. The CDR3 is 14 residues long. CDR1 is MDHEN and CDR2 is SYDVKM in the germline V gene. The CDR3 loop reads CASITGGEAYEQYF. The CDR3 nucleotides read TGTGCCAGCATCACAGGGGGGGAGGCCTACGAGCAGTACTTC.

The CDR3 DNA reads as TGTGCCAGCAGCGCCGGGGGGGGAAACACCGGGGAGCTGTTTTTT. This gives the protein CASSAGGGNTGELFF. The V gene is TRBV9, the J gene TRBJ2-2; the match to TRBD2 covers 8 bases. The CDR3 loop spans 15 amino acids. The trim removed 3 bases at V and 2 bases at J, leaving 3 bases unmatched. The germline gives CDR1 SGDLS, CDR2 YYNGEE.

The V gene is TRBV7-8, the J gene TRBJ2-1, with D possibly TRBD1 on 6 matching bases. CDR1 SGHVS and CDR2 FQNEAQ come from the germline V gene. CDR3 length: 17 residues. Between the trimmed V and J ends, which lost 5 bases and 4 bases, there was a span of 21 bases. The CDR3 DNA reads TGTGCCAGCAGCCCACCATTCCGGACAGTGACGTACAATGAGCAGTTCTTC. Amino acids: CASSPPFRTVTYNEQFF.

The genes are TRBV5-6 and TRBJ2-7; 9 bases map to TRBD2. The CDR3 is 16 residues long. Germline CDR1 SGHDT, CDR2 YYEEEE. V trimming: 4 bases; J trimming: 4 bases; junction bases outside the gene matches: 12. The CDR3 here is CASSPRWRGGAYEQYF. The DNA of the CDR3 is TGTGCCAGCAGCCCCCGGTGGCGCGGGGGGGCTTACGAGCAGTACTTC.

This clone showed up just once. The chain links TRBV28 to TRBJ2-7; the match to TRBD1 covers 11 bases. This CDR3 has 16 amino acids. Germline V gene lookup returns CDR1 MDHEN and CDR2 SYDVKM. Losses at the gene ends were 4 bases for V and 3 bases for J; bases not matched to a gene: 8. The CDR3 region is CASSSIGQGANYEQYF. CDR3 coding DNA: TGTGCCAGCAGTTCCATTGGACAGGGGGCGAACTACGAGCAGTACTTC.

This chain connects TRBV11-2 to TRBJ1-6, with 8 bases fitting TRBD1. The V and J ends lost 1 base and 7 bases, in that order; junction bases with no gene match: 3. The CDR3 loop spans 15 amino acids. The germline V gene has CDR1 SGHAT and CDR2 FQNNGV. CDR3 nucleotides: TGTGCCAGCAGCTTAGGGCGGACAGGGAATTCACCCCTCCACTTT. It translates to CASSLGRTGNSPLHF.

This clone has a single count. The chain recombines TRBV7-6 with TRBJ1-5, with D uncertain. Per the germline V gene, CDR1 is SGHVS and CDR2 is FNYEAQ. CDR3 length: 13 residues. V dropped 1 base and J dropped 9 bases, with 10 bases sitting between them. The CDR3 region is CASSLGGRGPQHF. The CDR3 DNA reads TGTGCCAGCAGCTTAGGAGGAAGAGGGCCCCAGCATTTT.

This clone was picked up a small number of times. The chain uses TRBV5-6 and TRBJ2-5; a possible D gene is TRBD2 (5 bases). The CDR3 contains 14 residues. Germline lookup yields CDR1 SGHDT and CDR2 YYEEEE. The ends were cut back, 4 bases at V and 1 base at J, with 11 bases in the middle. The DNA for the CDR3 is TGTGCCAGCAGCGTTAACGGGATCCAAGAGACCCAGTACTTC. It codes for CASSVNGIQETQYF.

J is TRBJ1-1 and V is TRBV7-2; D gene uncertain. Germline V gene lookup returns CDR1 SGHTA and CDR2 FQGNSA. V lost 8 bases to trimming and J lost 1 base, with 11 bases between them. This CDR3 has 13 residues. CDR3: CASGSARNTEAFF. The CDR3 DNA reads TGTGCCAGCGGGTCAGCGAGGAACACTGAAGCTTTCTTT.

The chain couples TRBV11-2 to TRBJ2-5; TRBD1 matches at 8 bases. The V gene's germline CDR1 is SGHAT and CDR2 FQNNGV. V trimming: 3 bases; J trimming: 2 bases; junction bases outside the gene matches: 5. The CDR3 extends over 15 amino acids. CDR3 protein: CASSLARGRQETQYF. CDR3 in DNA: TGTGCCAGCAGCTTGGCCAGGGGGCGGCAAGAGACCCAGTACTTC.

This chain uses TRBV30 with TRBJ2-2, with TRBD2 matching 7 bases. Germline CDR1 GTSNPN, CDR2 SVGIG (reference sequence). This CDR3 comprises 16 residues. V trimming: 4 bases; J trimming: 1 base; junction bases outside the gene matches: 9. The CDR3 here is CAWIPRASGNTGELFF. The CDR3 DNA reads as TGTGCCTGGATCCCAAGGGCTAGCGGGAACACCGGGGAGCTGTTTTTT.